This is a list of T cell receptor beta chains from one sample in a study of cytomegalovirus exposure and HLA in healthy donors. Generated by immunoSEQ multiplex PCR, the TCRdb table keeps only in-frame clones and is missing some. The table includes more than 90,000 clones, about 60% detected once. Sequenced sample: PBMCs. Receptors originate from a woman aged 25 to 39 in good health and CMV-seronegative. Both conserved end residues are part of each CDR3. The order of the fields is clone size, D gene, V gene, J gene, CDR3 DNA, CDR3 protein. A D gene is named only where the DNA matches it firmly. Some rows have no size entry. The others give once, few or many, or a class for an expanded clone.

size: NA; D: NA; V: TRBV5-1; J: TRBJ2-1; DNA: TGCGCCAGCAGCCCGCGGGTCAAAAGCTCCTACAATGAGCAGTTCTTC; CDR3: CASSPRVKSSYNEQFF
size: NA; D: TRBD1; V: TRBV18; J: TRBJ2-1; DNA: TGTGCCAGCTCACCACGAGAAGCCGGGACAGGGTACAATGAGCAGTTCTTC; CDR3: CASSPREAGTGYNEQFF
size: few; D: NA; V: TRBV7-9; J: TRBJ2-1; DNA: TGTGCCAGCAGCTTAGAGTGGAGGGACAATGAGCAGTTCTTC; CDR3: CASSLEWRDNEQFF
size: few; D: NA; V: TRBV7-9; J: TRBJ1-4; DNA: TGTGCCAGCAGCTCCCACGGGTCAGTCAAGGAAAAACTGTTTTTT; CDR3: CASSSHGSVKEKLFF
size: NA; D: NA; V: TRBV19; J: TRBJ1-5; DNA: TGTGCCAGTAGCCGCCAGGGGTCGGGTCAGCCCCAGCATTTT; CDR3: CASSRQGSGQPQHF
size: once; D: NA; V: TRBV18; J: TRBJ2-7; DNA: TGTGCCAGCTCACCACCAGGGAGCTCCTACGAGCAGTACTTC; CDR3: CASSPPGSSYEQYF
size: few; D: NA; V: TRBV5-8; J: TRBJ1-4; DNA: TGTGCCAGCAGCCCCGGGCCGGGGGATAATGAAAAACTGTTTTTT; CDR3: CASSPGPGDNEKLFF
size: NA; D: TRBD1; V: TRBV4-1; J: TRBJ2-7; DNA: TGCGCCAGCAGCCAAGGCCAGGGGGCGAAATCCTACGAGCAGTACTTC; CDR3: CASSQGQGAKSYEQYF
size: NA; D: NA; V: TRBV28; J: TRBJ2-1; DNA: TGTGCCAGCAGTTCAGTAATTAGCGAAAATGAGCAGTTCTTC; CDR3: CASSSVISENEQFF
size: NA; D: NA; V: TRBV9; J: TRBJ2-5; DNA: TGTGCCAGCAGCGTAGGGACTACTCAAGAGACCCAGTACTTC; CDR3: CASSVGTTQETQYF
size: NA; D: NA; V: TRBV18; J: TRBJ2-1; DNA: TGTGCCAGCTCACCCTCCACGAGTGGTGAGCAGTTCTTC; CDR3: CASSPSTSGEQFF
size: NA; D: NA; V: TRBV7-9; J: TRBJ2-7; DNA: TGTGCCAGCAGCTTTTATGAGGGCCTCGAGCAGTACTTC; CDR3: CASSFYEGLEQYF
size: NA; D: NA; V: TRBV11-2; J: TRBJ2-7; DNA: TGTGCCAGCAGCGCAGAGACAGGCGTAGGCTACGAGCAGTACTTC; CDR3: CASSAETGVGYEQYF
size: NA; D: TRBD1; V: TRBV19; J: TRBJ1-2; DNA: TGTGCCAGTAGTCTGGGGACAGGGAGTAACTATGGCTACACCTTC; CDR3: CASSLGTGSNYGYTF
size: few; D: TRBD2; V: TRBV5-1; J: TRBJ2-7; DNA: TGCGCCAGCAACGGGGGGAGCTCCTACGAGCAGTACTTC; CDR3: CASNGGSSYEQYF
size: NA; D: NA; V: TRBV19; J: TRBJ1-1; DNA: TGTGCCAGTAGTATATCGTCATCAGGGGAAACTGAAGCTTTCTTT; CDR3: CASSISSSGETEAFF
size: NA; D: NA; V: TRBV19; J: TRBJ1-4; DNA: TGTGCCAGTAGTGGGGGGACCAGAAGTGAAAAACTGTTTTTT; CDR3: CASSGGTRSEKLFF
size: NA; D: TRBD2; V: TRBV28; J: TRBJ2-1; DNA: TGTGCCAGCAGCCCCGTAGCGGGAGCTTCCTACAATGAGCAGTTCTTC; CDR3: CASSPVAGASYNEQFF
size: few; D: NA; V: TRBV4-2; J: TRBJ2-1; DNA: TGTGCCAGCAGCCAAGTTTCGAGGACAGCGTACAATGAGCAGTTCTTC; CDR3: CASSQVSRTAYNEQFF
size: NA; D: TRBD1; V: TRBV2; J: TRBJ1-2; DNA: TGTGCGAGCTCTCAGGGGGCGGATAACTATGGCTACACCTTC; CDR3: CASSQGADNYGYTF
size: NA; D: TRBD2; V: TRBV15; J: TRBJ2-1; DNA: TGTGCCACCAGCAGAGGGGGGGGTCCCACACACAATGAGCAGTTCTTC; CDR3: CATSRGGGPTHNEQFF
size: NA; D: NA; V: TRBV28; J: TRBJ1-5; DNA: TGTGCCAGCAGCCCCTCGGGGTGGGGTAAGCCCCAGCATTTT; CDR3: CASSPSGWGKPQHF
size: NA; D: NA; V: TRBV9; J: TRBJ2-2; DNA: TGTGCCAGTTCCCTAGCGCCGAACACCGGGGAGCTGTTTTTT; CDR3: CASSLAPNTGELFF
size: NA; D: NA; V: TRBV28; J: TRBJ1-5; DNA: TGTGCCAGCACCCCCGGGGGGGACTACCAGCCCCAGCATTTT; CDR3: CASTPGGDYQPQHF
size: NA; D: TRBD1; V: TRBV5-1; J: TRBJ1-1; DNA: TGCGCCAGCAGCTTGGGACCCAGACAGGGGAGCACTGAAGCTTTCTTT; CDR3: CASSLGPRQGSTEAFF
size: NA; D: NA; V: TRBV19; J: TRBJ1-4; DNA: TGTGCCAGTAGTGTAATCCCCGGGGAAAAACTGTTTTTT; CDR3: CASSVIPGEKLFF
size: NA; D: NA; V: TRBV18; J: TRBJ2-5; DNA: TGTGCCAGCTCACTATCCAGGCTCCCGTACCAAGAGACCCAGTACTTC; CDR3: CASSLSRLPYQETQYF
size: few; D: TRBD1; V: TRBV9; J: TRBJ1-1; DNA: TGTGCCAGCACCGCGGGACAGGCGAACACTGAAGCTTTCTTT; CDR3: CASTAGQANTEAFF
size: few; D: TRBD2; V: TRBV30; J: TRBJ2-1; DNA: TGTGCCTGGAGTGCGCTGGGACTAGCAGGATCGAATGAGCAGTTCTTC; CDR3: CAWSALGLAGSNEQFF
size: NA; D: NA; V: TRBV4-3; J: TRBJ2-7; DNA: TGCGCCAGCAGCCAAGATTTTGATAGCCTACGCCACGAGCAGTACTTC; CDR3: CASSQDFDSLRHEQYF
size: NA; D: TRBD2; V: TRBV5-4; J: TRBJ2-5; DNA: TGTGCCAGCCGGGCAGCGGGAGCTTTGGGTGAGACCCAGTACTTC; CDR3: CASRAAGALGETQYF
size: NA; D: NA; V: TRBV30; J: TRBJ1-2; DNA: TGTGCCTGGAGTCCCCTATGGTTAGAAATAGACTATGGCTACACCTTC; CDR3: CAWSPLWLEIDYGYTF
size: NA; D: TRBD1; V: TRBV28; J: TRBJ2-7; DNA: TGTGCCAGCAGCCCTGACCGGGACAGCTCCTACGAGCAGTACTTC; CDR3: CASSPDRDSSYEQYF
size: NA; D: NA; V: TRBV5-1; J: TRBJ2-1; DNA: TGCGCCAGCAGCTTGTCTAGGATCAACAATGAGCAGTTCTTC; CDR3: CASSLSRINNEQFF
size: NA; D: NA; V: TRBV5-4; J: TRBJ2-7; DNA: TGTGCCAGCAGCTTGGGTCCGGACGGGAACTACGAGCAGTACTTC; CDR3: CASSLGPDGNYEQYF
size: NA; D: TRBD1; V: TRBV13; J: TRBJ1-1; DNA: TGTGCCAGCAGCACGAACCGGGACAGGGAAGCTTTCTTT; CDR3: CASSTNRDREAFF
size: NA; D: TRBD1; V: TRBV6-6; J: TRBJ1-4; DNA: TGTGCCAGCAGCAACCCCGGGACAGAGCAAAAACTGTTTTTT; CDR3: CASSNPGTEQKLFF
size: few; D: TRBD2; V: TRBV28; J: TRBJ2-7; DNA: TGTGCCAGCAGTCCCGGACTAGCGCCGGTCGAGCAGTACTTC; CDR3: CASSPGLAPVEQYF
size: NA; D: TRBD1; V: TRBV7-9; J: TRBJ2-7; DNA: TGTGCCAGCAGCAGACAGGGTGCCGAGCAGTACTTC; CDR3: CASSRQGAEQYF
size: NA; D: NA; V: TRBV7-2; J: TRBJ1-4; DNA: TGTGCCAGCAGCTTAGCATCAGGGGCTAATGAAAAACTGTTTTTT; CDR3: CASSLASGANEKLFF
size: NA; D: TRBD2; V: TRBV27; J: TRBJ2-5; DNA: TGTGCCAGCAGCCGCACTAGCGGGAGTTTGGAGACCCAGTACTTC; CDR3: CASSRTSGSLETQYF
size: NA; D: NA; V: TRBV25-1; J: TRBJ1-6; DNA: TGTGCCAGCAGTGACAGTAATTCACCCCTCCACTTT; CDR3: CASSDSNSPLHF
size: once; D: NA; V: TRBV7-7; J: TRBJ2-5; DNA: TGTGCTAGCAGTCCCTCCACGGTTCAAGAGACCCAGTACTTC; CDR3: CASSPSTVQETQYF
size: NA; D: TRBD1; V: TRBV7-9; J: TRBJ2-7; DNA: TGTGCCAGCAGCCCACGGGGACAGGGGTACGAGCAGTACTTC; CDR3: CASSPRGQGYEQYF
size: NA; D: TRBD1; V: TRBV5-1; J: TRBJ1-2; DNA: TGCGCCAGCAGCTCGGAACAGGGGAACTATGGCTACACCTTC; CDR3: CASSSEQGNYGYTF
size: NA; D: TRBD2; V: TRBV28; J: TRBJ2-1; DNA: TGTGCCAGCAGTTCGAGCGGGAGCTCCTACAATGAGCAGTTCTTC; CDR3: CASSSSGSSYNEQFF
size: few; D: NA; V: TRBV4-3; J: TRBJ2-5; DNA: TGCGCCAGCAGCCAAGATGGAGGGGCAGGAGGGGAGACCCAGTACTTC; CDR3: CASSQDGGAGGETQYF
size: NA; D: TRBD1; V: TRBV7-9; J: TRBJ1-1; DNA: TGTGCCAGCAGGCCTCCGGGACAGGGCGTAGAAGCTTTCTTT; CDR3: CASRPPGQGVEAFF
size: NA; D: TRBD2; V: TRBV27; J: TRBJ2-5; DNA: TGTGCCAGCAGACTAGCGGGCCAAGAGACCCAGTACTTC; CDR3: CASRLAGQETQYF
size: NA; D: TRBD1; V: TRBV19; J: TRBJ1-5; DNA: TGTGCCAGTACAGACAGGGTGGCTCAGCCCCAGCATTTT; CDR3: CASTDRVAQPQHF
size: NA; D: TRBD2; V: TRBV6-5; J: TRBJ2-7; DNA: TGTGCCAGCAGCTTGACTAGCGGGAATTGGGGTGAGCAGTACTTC; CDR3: CASSLTSGNWGEQYF
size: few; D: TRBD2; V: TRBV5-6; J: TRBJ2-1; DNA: TGTGCCAGCAGCTTGACCCTAGCGGAATACAATGAGCAGTTCTTC; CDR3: CASSLTLAEYNEQFF
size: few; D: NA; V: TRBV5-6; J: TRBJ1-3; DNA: TGTGCCAGCAGCCGGGGAACGGGGGGACGAAACACCATATATTTT; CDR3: CASSRGTGGRNTIYF
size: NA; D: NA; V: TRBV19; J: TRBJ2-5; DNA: TGTGCCAGTAGTATTTCTAGCACAGAGACCCAGTACTTC; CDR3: CASSISSTETQYF
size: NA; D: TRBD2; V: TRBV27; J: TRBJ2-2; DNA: TGTGCCAGCAGTTTACCCAGCGGGGGCACCGGGGAGCTGTTTTTT; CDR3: CASSLPSGGTGELFF